This T cell receptor beta chain was identified in a study of shared clonotypes between healthy human individuals. This CDR3 contains 19 residues. The V gene's germline CDR1 is SSHAT and CDR2 FNYEAQ (reference sequence). As to this clone: A read error may produce the germline difference seen at one junction end.

The method was immunoSEQ multiplex PCR; TCRdb's version includes in-frame clones alone and lacks a portion of them. The profile shows about 380,000 clones, 96% of them singletons. V usage is TRBV7-7 and J usage is TRBJ2-7; 7 bases agree with TRBD2. The sequencing input was memory CD8+ T cells sorted from blood. Subset given: CD45RO+ cells pooled with CCR7-negative TemRA cells. The receptor comes from a young man in good health. CDR3 protein: CASSLARRESLVGPYEQYF. The CDR3 bases are TGTGCTAGCAGCTTAGCGAGGCGGGAGAGTCTAGTAGGGCCCTACGAGCAGTACTTC.